The 4 T cell receptor beta chains below come from one sample, sequenced in a study of neurological immune-mediated disorders. TCRdb processed the 5' RACE reads anew with MiXCR; each CDR3 protein has one entry. The sample has 43,000 or so distinct CDR3 sequences, 13% seen once. The time point denotes: longitudinal time-point 3. Sequencing was carried out using PBMCs. The receptors were gathered from a man between 25 and 39 years old in good health.

This clonotype has a count of ten or more. V and J are TRBV21-1 and TRBJ2-7. TRBV21-1 is a pseudogene. The CDR3 sequence is 11 residues long. This CDR3 is CASSNIGEQYF. In nucleotides, the CDR3 is TGTGCCAGCAGCAACATTGGCGAGCAGTACTTC.

The sample holds many counts of this clonotype. The chain couples TRBV3-1 to TRBJ2-7; 7 nucleotides agree with TRBD1. Germline V lookup: CDR1 LGHDT, CDR2 YNNKEL (reference sequence). Germline trimming cut 5 bases from V and 3 bases from J; bases unmatched to any gene: 7. The CDR3 length is 14 residues. CDR3 nucleotide sequence: TGTGCCAGCAGCACCCATTGGGACAGCTACGAGCAGTACTTC. Amino acid sequence: CASSTHWDSYEQYF.

This clonotype was counted at least ten times. This chain uses TRBV28 with TRBJ2-7; D may be TRBD1 or TRBD2 (5 bases each). Looked up from germline, CDR1 is MDHEN and CDR2 is SYDVKM. The CDR3 has 14 residues. V lost 7 bases, J lost 2 bases, and 15 bases lay in between. The CDR3 nucleotides read TGTGCCAGCAAGGGGAGCGCTCAAGCCTACGAGCAGTACTTC. As protein: CASKGSAQAYEQYF.

This clonotype was seen repeatedly, ten times or more. The gene calls are TRBV6-5 and TRBJ2-6; D is unclear. Germline V lookup: CDR1 MNHEY, CDR2 SVGAGI. The germline V and J ends were trimmed by 8 bases and 4 bases, with 9 bases remaining between them. The CDR3 has 13 amino acids. CDR3 amino acids: CASQWTGANVLTF. CDR3 coding DNA: TGTGCCAGCCAATGGACGGGGGCCAACGTCCTGACTTTC.